This T cell receptor (beta chain) was identified in a study of CD8 T cells in ankylosing spondylitis. General study results and limits: Under 10 highly homologous variants formed a TCR beta motif that appeared characteristic of ankylosing spondylitis blood. In peripheral blood, disease-linked CD8+ clones occurred at relatively low frequencies.

Trimming removed 4 bases at V and 0 bases at J, with 10 bases between. The CDR3 runs 15 residues. MiXCR, run by TCRdb on the 5' RACE reads, gives a single entry per CDR3 protein. This sample has about 750,000 distinct CDR3 sequences, with 19% found just once. This clonotype has more than one count but fewer than ten. What it recognizes is unknown. This TCR was sampled from a male donor with ankylosing spondylitis. Source material: blood, either unsorted or a sorted T cell fraction (not recorded which). The chain joins TRBV12-3 or TRBV12-4 to TRBJ1-5; no firm D call. For the CDR3, the DNA is TGTGCCAGCAGTTACGACACGTATAGCAATCAGCCCCAGCATTTT. It codes for CASSYDTYSNQPQHF.